This TCR beta chain was sequenced for a study of blood T cell repertoires in COVID-19. This CDR3 region has 16 residues. The junction had 6 bases not matched to a gene; V was cut back by 0 bases and J by 4 bases. In germline, CDR1 is MRHNA, CDR2 SNTAGT. Per the study methods: Reference gene primer amplification in the assay estimated nucleated cell counts. The protocol was immunoSEQ multiplex PCR, while the TCRdb copy is restricted to in-frame clones and leaves out a portion. The V and J calls and the clone size are those of that table, but D and trimming were determined from the DNA. The sample carries about 370,000 clones, 75% to 90% recorded once. Clinical history reported by participants formed the basis on which cohorts were assigned.

Material for sequencing was PBMCs or T cells enriched from blood (not recorded which). V usage is TRBV6-4 and J usage is TRBJ2-1; 7 bases map to TRBD2. The source is a man aged 18 to 35 who had recovered from COVID-19. Here the CDR3 DNA reads TGTGCCAGCAGTGACTCAGGGACTACTCAATACAATGAGCAGTTCTTC. Amino acid sequence: CASSDSGTTQYNEQFF.